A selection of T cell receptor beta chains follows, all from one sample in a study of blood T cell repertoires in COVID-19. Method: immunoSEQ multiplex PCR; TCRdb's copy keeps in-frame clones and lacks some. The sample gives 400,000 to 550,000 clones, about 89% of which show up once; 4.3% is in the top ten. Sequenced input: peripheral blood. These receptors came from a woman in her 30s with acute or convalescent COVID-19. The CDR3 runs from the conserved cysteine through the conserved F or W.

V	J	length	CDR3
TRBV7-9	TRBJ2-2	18	CASSLRRRDRVGTGELFF
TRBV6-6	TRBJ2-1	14	CASSYSTGLGEQFF
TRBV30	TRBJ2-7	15	CAWKTGTGGAYEQYF
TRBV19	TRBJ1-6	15	CASSTRDSDNSPLHF
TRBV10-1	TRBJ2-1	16	CASSQDREGVSIEQFF
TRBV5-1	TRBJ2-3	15	CASSITGGVTDTQYF
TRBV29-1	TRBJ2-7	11	CSVVISYEQYF
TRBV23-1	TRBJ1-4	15	CASRQPGHPNEKLFF
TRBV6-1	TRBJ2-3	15	CASSEFYRGTDTQYF
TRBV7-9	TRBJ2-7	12	CASSSGVGEQYF